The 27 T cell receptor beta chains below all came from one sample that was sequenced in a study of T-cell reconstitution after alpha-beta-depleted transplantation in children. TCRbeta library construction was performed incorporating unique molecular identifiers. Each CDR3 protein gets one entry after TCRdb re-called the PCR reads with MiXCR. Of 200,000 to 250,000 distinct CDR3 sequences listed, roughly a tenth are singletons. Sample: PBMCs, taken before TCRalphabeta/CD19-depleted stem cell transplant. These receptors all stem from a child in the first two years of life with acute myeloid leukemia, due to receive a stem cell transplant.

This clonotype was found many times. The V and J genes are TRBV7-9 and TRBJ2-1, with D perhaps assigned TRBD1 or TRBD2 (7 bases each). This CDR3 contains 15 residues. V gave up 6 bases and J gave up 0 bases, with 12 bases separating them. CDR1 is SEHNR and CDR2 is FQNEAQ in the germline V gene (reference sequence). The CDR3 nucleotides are TGTGCCAGCAGGGGAGGGGGCCGCTCCTACAATGAGCAGTTCTTC. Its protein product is CASRGGGRSYNEQFF.

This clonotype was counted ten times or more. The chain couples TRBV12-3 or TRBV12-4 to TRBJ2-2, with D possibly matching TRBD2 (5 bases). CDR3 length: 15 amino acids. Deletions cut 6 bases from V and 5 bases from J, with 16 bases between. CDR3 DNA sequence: TGTGCCAGCAGCTTCGGGGAACAATCAACCGGGGAGCTGTTTTTT. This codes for CASSFGEQSTGELFF.

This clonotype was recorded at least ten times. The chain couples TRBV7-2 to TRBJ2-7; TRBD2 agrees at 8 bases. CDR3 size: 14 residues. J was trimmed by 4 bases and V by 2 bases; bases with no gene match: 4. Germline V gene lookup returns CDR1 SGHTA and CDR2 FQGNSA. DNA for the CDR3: TGTGCCAGCAGCTTAACGGGAGGGAATTACGAGCAGTACTTC. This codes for CASSLTGGNYEQYF.

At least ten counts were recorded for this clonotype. The CDR3 region has the DNA TGTGCCAGCAGCTTGGGGACTAGATTCACAGATACGCAGTATTTT. This translates into CASSLGTRFTDTQYF. The chain has TRBV5-4 and TRBJ2-3; TRBD2 matches at 7 bases. CDR1 and CDR2 (germline): SGHNT, YYREEE (reference sequence). The CDR3 is 15 amino acids. V dropped 0 bases and J dropped 2; count of bases not matched to a gene: 3.

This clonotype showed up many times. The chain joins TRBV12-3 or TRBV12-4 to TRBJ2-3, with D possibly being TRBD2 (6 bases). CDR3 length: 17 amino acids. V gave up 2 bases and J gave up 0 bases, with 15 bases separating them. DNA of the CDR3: TGTGCCAGCAGTTTACCGCGGGACTCCTCTAGCACAGATACGCAGTATTTT. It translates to CASSLPRDSSSTDTQYF.

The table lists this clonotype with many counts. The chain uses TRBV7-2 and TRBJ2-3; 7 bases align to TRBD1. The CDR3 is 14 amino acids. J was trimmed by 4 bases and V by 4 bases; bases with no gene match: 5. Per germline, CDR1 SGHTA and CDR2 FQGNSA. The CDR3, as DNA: TGTGCCAGCAGCTCCGACAGGGTTCCAGATACGCAGTATTTT. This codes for CASSSDRVPDTQYF.

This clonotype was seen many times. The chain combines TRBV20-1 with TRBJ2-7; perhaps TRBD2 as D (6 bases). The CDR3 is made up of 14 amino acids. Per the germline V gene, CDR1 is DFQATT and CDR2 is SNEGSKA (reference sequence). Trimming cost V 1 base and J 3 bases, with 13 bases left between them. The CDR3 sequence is CSARGGLANYEQYF. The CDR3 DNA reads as TGCAGTGCTAGAGGGGGCCTAGCGAACTACGAGCAGTACTTC.

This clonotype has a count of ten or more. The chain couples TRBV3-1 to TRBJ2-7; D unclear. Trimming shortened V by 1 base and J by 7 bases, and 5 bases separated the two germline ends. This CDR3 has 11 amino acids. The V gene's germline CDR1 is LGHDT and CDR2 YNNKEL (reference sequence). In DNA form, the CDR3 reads TGTGCCAGCAGCCAAGCCGGTGAGCAGTACTTC. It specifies CASSQAGEQYF.

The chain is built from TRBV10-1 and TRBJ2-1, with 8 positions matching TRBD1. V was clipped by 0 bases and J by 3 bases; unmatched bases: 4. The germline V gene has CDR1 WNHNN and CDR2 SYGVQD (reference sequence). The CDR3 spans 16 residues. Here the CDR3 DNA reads TGCGCCAGCAGTGAGTCAGCCACAGGGGGCTACAATGAGCAGTTCTTC. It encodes CASSESATGGYNEQFF.

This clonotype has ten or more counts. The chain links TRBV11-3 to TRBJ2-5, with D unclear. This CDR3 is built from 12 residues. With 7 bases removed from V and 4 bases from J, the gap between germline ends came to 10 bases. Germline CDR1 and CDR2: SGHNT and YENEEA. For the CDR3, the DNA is TGTGCCAGCACCATATGGGGAGAGACCCAGTACTTC. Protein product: CASTIWGETQYF.

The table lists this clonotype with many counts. CDR3 DNA sequence: TGTGCCAGTAGTATGCTTGGCGGCGGACCCTACGAGCAGTACTTC. Protein sequence: CASSMLGGGPYEQYF. J is TRBJ2-7 and V is TRBV19; no clear D. The V gene's germline CDR1 is LNHDA and CDR2 SQIVND (reference sequence). Trimming took off 3 bases at V and 2 bases at J, with 14 bases between the two ends. CDR3 length equals 15 residues.

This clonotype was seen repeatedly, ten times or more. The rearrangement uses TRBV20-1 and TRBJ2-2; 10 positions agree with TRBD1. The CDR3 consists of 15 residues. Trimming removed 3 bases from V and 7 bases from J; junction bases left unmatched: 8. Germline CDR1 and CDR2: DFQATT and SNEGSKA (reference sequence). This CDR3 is CSARDRGGTGGELFF. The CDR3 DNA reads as TGCAGTGCTAGGGACAGGGGGGGTACAGGCGGGGAGCTGTTTTTT.

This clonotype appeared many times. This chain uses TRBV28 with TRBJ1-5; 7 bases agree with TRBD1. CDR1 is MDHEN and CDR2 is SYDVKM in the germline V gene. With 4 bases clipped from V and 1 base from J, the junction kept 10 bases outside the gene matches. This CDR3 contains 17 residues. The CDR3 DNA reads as TGTGCCAGCAGTTGGGTCCGGGACAGACGAAGCAATCAGCCCCAGCATTTT. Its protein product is CASSWVRDRRSNQPQHF.

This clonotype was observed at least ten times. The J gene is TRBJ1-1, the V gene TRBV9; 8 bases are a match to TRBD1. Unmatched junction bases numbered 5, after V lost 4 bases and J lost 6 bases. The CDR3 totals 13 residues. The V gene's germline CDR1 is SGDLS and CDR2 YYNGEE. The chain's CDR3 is CASSWTGLSEAFF. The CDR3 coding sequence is TGTGCCAGCAGCTGGACAGGGCTCTCTGAAGCTTTCTTT.

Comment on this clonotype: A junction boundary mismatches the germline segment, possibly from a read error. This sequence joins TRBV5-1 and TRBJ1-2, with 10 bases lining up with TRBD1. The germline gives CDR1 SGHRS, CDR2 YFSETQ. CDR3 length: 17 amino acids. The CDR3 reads CANSLVVGQGSNYGYTF. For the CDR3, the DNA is TGCGCCAACAGCTTGGTAGTGGGACAGGGGAGTAACTATGGCTACACCTTC.

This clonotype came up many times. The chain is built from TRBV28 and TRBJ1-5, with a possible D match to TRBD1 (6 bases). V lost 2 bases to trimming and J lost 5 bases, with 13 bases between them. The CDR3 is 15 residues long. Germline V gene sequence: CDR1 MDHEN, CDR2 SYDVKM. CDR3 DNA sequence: TGTGCCAGCAGTTTACCCGGGGGCTGGGATCAGCCCCAGCATTTT. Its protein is CASSLPGGWDQPQHF.

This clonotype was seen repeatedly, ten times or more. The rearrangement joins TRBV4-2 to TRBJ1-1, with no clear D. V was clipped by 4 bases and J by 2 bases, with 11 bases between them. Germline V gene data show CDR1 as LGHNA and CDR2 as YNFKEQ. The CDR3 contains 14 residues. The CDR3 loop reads CASSRGNTNTEAFF. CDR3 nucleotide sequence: TGTGCCAGCAGCCGGGGTAATACTAACACTGAAGCTTTCTTT.

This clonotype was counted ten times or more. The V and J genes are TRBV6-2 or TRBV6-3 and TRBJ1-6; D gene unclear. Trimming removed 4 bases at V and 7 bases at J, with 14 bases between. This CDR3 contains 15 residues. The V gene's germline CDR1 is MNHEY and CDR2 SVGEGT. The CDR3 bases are TGTGCCAGCAGTTTCCGGACGGCCCAGAATTCACCCCTCCACTTT. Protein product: CASSFRTAQNSPLHF.

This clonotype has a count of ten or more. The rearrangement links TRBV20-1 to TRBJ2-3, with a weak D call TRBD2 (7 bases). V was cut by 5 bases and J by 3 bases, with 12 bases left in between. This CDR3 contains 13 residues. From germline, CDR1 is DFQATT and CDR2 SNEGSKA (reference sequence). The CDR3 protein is CSAQGGGTDTQYF. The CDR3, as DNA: TGCAGTGCTCAGGGAGGGGGGACAGATACGCAGTATTTT.

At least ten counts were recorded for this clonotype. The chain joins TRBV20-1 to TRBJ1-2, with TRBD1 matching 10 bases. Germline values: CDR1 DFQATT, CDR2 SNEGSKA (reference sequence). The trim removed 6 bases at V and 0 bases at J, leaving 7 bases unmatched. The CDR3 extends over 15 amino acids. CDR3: CSAIPTGGANYGYTF. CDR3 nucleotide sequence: TGCAGTGCCATTCCGACAGGGGGCGCTAACTATGGCTACACCTTC.

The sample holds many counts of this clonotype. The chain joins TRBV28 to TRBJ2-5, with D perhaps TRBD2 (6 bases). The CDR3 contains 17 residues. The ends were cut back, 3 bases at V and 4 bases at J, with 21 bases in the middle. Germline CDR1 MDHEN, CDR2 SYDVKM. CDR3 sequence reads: CASSFAGFHLRGETQYF. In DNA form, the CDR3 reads TGTGCCAGCAGTTTCGCGGGGTTCCACTTAAGGGGAGAGACCCAGTACTTC.

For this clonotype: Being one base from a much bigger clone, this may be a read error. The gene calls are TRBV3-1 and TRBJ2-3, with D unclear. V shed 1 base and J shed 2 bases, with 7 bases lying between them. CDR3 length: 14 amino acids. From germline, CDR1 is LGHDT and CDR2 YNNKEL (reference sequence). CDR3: CASSQVSTTDTQYF. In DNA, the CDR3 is TGTGCCAGCAGCCAAGTGTCCACCACAGATACGCAGTATTTT.

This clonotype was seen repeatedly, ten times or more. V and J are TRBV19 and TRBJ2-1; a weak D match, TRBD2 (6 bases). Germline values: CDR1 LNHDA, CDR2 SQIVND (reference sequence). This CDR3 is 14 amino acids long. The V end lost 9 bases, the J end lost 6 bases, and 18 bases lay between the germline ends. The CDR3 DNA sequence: TGTGCCAGCCAAACCCGCTCTAGCGTCAATGAGCAGTTCTTC. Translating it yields CASQTRSSVNEQFF.

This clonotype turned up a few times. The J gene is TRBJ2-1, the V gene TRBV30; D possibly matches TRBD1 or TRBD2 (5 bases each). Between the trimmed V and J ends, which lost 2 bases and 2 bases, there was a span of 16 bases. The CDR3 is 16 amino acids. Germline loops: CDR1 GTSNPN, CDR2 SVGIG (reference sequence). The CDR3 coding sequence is TGTGCCTGGAGTTTGTGGGGGAGACTGACCTACAATGAGCAGTTCTTC. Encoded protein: CAWSLWGRLTYNEQFF.

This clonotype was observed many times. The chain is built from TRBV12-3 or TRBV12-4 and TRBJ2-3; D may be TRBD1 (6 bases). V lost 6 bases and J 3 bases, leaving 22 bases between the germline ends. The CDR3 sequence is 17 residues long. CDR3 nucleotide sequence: TGTGCCAGCAGCAAAGTTAACACAGGGTGGAGGACAGATACGCAGTATTTT. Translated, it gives CASSKVNTGWRTDTQYF.

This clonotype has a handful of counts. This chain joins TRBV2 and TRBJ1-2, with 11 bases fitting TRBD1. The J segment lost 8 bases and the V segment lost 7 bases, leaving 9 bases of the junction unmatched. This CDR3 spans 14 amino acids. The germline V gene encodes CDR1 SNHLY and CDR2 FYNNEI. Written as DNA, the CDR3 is TGTGCCAGCACCGGACCGGGACAGGGGGACGGCTACACCTTC. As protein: CASTGPGQGDGYTF.

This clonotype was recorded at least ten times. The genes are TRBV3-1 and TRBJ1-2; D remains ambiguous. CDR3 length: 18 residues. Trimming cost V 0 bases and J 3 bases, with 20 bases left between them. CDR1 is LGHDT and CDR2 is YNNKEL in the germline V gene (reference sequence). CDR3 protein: CASSQDSRASPYYYGYTF. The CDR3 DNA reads TGTGCCAGCAGCCAAGATTCTAGGGCATCCCCTTACTACTATGGCTACACCTTC.